This T cell receptor (beta chain) was captured by sequencing in a study of glioma-infiltrating T cells after dendritic cell vaccination. In the study overall: Glioblastoma patients came from Phase I and II dendritic cell vaccination trials. Findings and caveats of the study: TCR clonality showed no direct relationship with survival.

TCRB CDR3 was amplified from 2 ug genomic DNA or less. The primer mix had 60 V beta and 13 J beta primers. Assay: immunoSEQ multiplex PCR; the TCRdb copy retains only in-frame clones and omits some. Here the sample spans 65,000 to 80,000 clones, over 75% being singletons. Time point indicated: after dendritic cell vaccination, including at tumor progression/relapse. As concerns this clone: The target antigen is unknown.

This CDR3 has 14 amino acids. The germline CDR1 and CDR2 sequences are SGHTA and FQGNSA. The J gene is TRBJ2-5, the V gene TRBV7-2; tentatively, D is TRBD2 (6 bases). The J call may be incorrect, as the DNA end agrees better with TRBJ2-7. The receptor was derived from a human donor with glioblastoma. Sample: blood, taken after dendritic cell vaccination. The CDR3 DNA reads TGTGCCAGCAGCTTAGGTATGCGGGAATACGAGCAGTACTTC. This gives the protein CASSLGMREYEQYF.